A selection of T cell receptor beta chains follows, all from one sample in a study of technical replicates of blood from several donors. The protocol was immunoSEQ multiplex PCR, while the TCRdb copy is restricted to in-frame clones and leaves out a portion. The sample has some 91,000 clones; under 97% are singletons. Sequenced: T cells isolated from PBMCs. The receptors here all came from a human donor in good health. Each CDR3 is given with its conserved first and last residue. The D gene is left open where the match is weak.

d_call	v_call	j_call	cdr3_nt	cdr3_aa
TRBD2	TRBV10-3	TRBJ2-7	TGTGCCATCAGTGAGCGGGGGACTAGCGACCCCTACGAGCAGTACTTC	CAISERGTSDPYEQYF
-	TRBV27	TRBJ2-7	TGTGCCAGCGCATCGGGTCGGACAGACAACTCCTACGAGCAGTACTTC	CASASGRTDNSYEQYF
-	TRBV6-6	TRBJ1-3	TGTGCCAGCAGGCCACCGGGGTCTGGAAACACCATATATTTT	CASRPPGSGNTIYF
-	TRBV4-2	TRBJ1-2	TGTGCCAGCAGCCGGGCAGGGGAATATGGCTACACCTTC	CASSRAGEYGYTF
TRBD1	TRBV9	TRBJ1-2	TGTGCCAGCAGCGTAGCGGAGGGACAGCCCGATGGCTACACCTTC	CASSVAEGQPDGYTF
TRBD2	TRBV19	TRBJ2-5	TGTGCCAGTGATAGCGGGAGAGGGGGGATGAAGACCCAGTACTTC	CASDSGRGGMKTQYF
TRBD1	TRBV29-1	TRBJ1-1	TGCAGCGTTGAAGTGGTAGTCACCGGACAGGGTAACACTGAAGCTTTCTTT	CSVEVVVTGQGNTEAFF
TRBD1	TRBV25-1	TRBJ2-5	TGTGCCAGCAGTGAACCGGACAGGGGGGGACAGACCCAGTACTTC	CASSEPDRGGQTQYF
-	TRBV7-8	TRBJ1-4	TGTGCCAGCGGACAAAGGGTTGAAAAACTGTTTTTT	CASGQRVEKLFF
-	TRBV9	TRBJ1-2	TGTGCCAGCAGCGTAGTGGGGGGTGGCTACACCTTC	CASSVVGGGYTF
TRBD2	TRBV28	TRBJ2-1	TGTGCCAGCAGTTTAGTTGGTCTAGCGGCGAGCTCCTACAATGAGCAGTTCTTC	CASSLVGLAASSYNEQFF
-	TRBV7-2	TRBJ1-6	TGTGCCAGCAGCTTGGGGGCGATTAATTCACCCCTCCACTTT	CASSLGAINSPLHF
-	TRBV7-2	TRBJ2-1	TGTGCCAGCAGCTTACTGGCGGGGTTGGTCAATGAGCAGTTCTTC	CASSLLAGLVNEQFF
TRBD2	TRBV27	TRBJ2-1	TGTGCCAGCAGTCCCGGACTAGCAGTGGGTGAGCAGTTCTTC	CASSPGLAVGEQFF
-	TRBV5-1	TRBJ2-7	TGCGCCAGCAGCTTGCAGTCCCGCACCTACGAGCAGTACTTC	CASSLQSRTYEQYF
-	TRBV5-1	TRBJ1-2	TGCGCCAGCAGCATACCATCGGACACTCTCCTAGAGGGCTACACCTTC	CASSIPSDTLLEGYTF
TRBD1	TRBV11-3	TRBJ2-7	TGTGCCAGCAGCTTAGAAGGGACAGTCCGCTACGAGCAGTACTTC	CASSLEGTVRYEQYF
-	TRBV10-1	TRBJ1-5	TGCGCCAGCAGTGAGTCGCCGGATCAGCCCCAGCATTTT	CASSESPDQPQHF
-	TRBV18	TRBJ2-7	TGTGCCAGCTCACTGGGGACATGGTCCTACGAGCAGTACTTC	CASSLGTWSYEQYF
TRBD2	TRBV6-5	TRBJ2-1	TGTGCCAGCAGCCTTAGCGGGGGGGCTCACAATGAGCAGTTCTTC	CASSLSGGAHNEQFF
-	TRBV6-5	TRBJ1-1	TGTGCCAGCAGGAATAGACTGGCGAAGGATGAAGCTTTCTTT	CASRNRLAKDEAFF
-	TRBV6-1	TRBJ1-1	TGTGCCAGCAGTCGACTAGCTTTCTTT	CASSRLAFF
-	TRBV5-5	TRBJ2-1	TGTGCCACCCGCTATATGGCAGGGAGGAATGAGCAGTTCTTC	CATRYMAGRNEQFF
-	TRBV2	TRBJ2-7	TGTGCCAGCAGCGCTCTAGGGGGACGGACCTACGAGCAGTACTTC	CASSALGGRTYEQYF